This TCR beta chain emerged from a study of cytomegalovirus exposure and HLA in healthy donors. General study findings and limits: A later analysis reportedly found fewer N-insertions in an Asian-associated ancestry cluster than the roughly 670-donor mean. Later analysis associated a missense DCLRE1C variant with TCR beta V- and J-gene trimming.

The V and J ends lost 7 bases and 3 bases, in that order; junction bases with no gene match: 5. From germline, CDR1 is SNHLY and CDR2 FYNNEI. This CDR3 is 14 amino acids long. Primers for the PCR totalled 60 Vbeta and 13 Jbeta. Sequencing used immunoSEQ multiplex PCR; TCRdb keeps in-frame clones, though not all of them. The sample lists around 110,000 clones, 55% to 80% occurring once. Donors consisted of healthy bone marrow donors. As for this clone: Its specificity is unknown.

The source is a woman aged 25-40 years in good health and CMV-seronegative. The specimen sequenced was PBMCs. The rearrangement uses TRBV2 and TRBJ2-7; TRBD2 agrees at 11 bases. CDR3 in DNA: TGTGCCAGCAAGGTACTAGCGGGGGTCTACGAGCAGTACTTC. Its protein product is CASKVLAGVYEQYF.